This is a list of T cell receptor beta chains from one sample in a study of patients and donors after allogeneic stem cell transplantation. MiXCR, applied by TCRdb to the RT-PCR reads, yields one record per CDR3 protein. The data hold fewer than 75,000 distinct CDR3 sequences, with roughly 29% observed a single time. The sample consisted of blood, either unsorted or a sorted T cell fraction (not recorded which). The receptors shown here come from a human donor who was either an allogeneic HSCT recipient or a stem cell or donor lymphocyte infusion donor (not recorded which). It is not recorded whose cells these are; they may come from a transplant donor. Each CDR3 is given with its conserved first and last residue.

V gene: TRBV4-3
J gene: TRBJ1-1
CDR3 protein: CASSRRGLGYTEAFF

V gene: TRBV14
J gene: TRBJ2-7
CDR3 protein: CASSRTIFQLDEQYF

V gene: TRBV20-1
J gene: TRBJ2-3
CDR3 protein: CSGRQGVIDTQYF

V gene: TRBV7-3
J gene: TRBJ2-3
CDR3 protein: CASSLFGRERVDTQYF

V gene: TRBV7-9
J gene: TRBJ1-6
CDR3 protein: CASRDELGFSPLHF

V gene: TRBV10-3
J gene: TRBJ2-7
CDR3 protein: CAISGTGGDEQYF

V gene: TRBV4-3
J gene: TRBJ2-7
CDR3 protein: CASSQDGLAGAHYEQYF

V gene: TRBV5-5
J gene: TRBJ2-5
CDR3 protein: CASNLEAGPRQETQYF

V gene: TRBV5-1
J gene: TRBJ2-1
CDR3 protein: CASSLALNNEQFF

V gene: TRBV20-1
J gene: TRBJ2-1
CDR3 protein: CSARVGRSYNEQFF

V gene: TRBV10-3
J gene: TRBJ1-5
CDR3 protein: CAIRGGGNQPQHF

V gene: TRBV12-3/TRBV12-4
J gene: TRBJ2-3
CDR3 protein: CASSPRQGGTDTQYF

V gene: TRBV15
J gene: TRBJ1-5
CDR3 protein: CATSRGGLKDQPQHF

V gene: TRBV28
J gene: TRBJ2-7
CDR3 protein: CASSPTGIVGYEQYF

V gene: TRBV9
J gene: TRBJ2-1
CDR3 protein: CASSEAGGHNEQFF

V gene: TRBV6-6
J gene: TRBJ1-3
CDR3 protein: CASSGKGNTIYF

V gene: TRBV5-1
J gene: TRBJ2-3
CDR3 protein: CASSETTDTQYF

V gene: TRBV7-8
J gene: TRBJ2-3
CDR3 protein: CASSLGLGQSTDTQYF

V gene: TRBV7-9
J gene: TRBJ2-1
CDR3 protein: CASSLGDRGNSYNEQFF

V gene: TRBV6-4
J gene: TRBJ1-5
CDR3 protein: CASSDQDSVNQPQHF

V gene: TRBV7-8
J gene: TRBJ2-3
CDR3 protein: CASSSPGADTQYF

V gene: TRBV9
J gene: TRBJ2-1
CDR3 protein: CASSPRTGGRAESSYNEQFF

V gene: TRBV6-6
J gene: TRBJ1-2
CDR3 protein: CASRQGADYGYTF

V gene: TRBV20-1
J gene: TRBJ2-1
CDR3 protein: CSARDWTASGSNEQFF

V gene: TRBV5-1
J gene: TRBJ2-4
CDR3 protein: CASSRDGLNIQYF

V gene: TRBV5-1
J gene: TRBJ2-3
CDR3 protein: CASSLSAGGVADTQYF

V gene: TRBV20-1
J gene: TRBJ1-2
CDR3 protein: CSARTRDRNYGYTF

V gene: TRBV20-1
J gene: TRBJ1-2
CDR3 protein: CSAKAAGGGGYTF

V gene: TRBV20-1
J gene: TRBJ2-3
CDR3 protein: CSAMPPVADTQYF

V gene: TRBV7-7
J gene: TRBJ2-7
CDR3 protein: CASSSGSGRFGNEQYF

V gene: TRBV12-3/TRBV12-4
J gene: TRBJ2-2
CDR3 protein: CASIPVGNTGELFF

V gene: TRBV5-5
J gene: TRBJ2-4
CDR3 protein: CASSAGKTKGRAKNIQYF

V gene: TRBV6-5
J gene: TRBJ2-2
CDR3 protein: CASSYMGTGELFF

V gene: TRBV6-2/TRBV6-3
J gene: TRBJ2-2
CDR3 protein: CASSERGYTGELFF

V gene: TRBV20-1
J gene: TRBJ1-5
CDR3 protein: CSARSDRLGVGNQPQHF

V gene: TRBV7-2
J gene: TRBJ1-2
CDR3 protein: CASSPSGNYGYTF

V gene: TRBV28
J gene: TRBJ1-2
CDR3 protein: CASNNPRLGQGYTF

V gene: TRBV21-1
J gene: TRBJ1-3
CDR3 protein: CASSTTRLKAGNTIYF

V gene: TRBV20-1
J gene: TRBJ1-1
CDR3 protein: CSARENWNTEAFF

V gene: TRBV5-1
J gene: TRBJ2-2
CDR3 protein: CASSIPTGVNTGELFF

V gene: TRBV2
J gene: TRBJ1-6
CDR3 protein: CASSEGPLHF

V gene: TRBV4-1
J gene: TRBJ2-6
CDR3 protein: CASSQEGIGGSGANVLTF